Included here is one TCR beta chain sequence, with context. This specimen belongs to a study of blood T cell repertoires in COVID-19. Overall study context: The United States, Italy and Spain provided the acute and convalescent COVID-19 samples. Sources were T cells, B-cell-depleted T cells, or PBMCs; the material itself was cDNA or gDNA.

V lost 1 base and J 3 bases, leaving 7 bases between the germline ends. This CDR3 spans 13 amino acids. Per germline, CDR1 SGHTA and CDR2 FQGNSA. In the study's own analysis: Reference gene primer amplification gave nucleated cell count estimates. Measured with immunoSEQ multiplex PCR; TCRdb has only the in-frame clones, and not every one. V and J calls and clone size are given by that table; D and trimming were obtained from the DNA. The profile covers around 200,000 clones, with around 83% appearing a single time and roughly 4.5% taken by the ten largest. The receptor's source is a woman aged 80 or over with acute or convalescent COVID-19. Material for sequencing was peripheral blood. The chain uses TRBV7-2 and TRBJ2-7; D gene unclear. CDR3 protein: CASSLEPNYEQYF. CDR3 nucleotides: TGTGCCAGCAGCTTAGAGCCCAACTACGAGCAGTACTTC.